This TCR beta chain comes out of a study of cytomegalovirus exposure and HLA in healthy donors. V was pared by 4 bases and J by 3 bases, with 13 bases between. Germline V lookup: CDR1 SGHKS, CDR2 YYEKEE (reference sequence). The CDR3 length is 14 residues. Primers included in the PCR were 60 Vbeta and 13 Jbeta primers. The method was immunoSEQ multiplex PCR; TCRdb's version includes in-frame clones alone and lacks a portion of them. Seen here are 120,000 or so clones, roughly 70% observed once, and the top ten hold 4%. The sample comprised PBMCs. The TCR comes from a man in his forties in good health and CMV-seropositive. The genes are TRBV5-5 and TRBJ1-2; TRBD1 is a possible D gene (5 bases). The CDR3 DNA follows: TGTGCCAGCAGCCCGCGGCGGGGCGACTATGGCTACACCTTC. Its protein is CASSPRRGDYGYTF.